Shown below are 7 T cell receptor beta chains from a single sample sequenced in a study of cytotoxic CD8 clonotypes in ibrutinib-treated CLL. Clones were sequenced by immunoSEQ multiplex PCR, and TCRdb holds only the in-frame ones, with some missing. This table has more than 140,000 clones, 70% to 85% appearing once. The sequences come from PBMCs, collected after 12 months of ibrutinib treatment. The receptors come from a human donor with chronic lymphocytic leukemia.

The CDR3, as DNA: TGTGCCAGCAGCGCCCCCGGGACAGGGGACCACGAGCAGTACTTC. Encoded protein: CASSAPGTGDHEQYF. The J gene is TRBJ2-7, the V gene TRBV9; 10 bases fit TRBD1. The CDR3 covers 15 residues. Germline assignment: CDR1 SGDLS and CDR2 YYNGEE. With V trimmed by 3 bases and J by 5 bases, 8 bases remained unmatched.

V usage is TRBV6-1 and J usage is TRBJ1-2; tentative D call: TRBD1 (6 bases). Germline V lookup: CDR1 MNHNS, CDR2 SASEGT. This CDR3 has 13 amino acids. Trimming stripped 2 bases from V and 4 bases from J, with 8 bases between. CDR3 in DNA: TGTGCCAGCAGTGAAAACAGGGCCTATGGCTACACCTTC. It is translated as CASSENRAYGYTF.

CDR3 protein: CASSWDRRNNSPLHF. CDR3 DNA sequence: TGTGCCAGCAGCTGGGACAGGAGAAATAATTCACCCCTCCACTTT. The V and J genes are TRBV5-8 and TRBJ1-6; 8 nucleotides line up with TRBD1. The J segment lost 5 bases and the V segment lost 3 bases, leaving 4 bases of the junction unmatched. Germline V gene lookup returns CDR1 SGHTS and CDR2 YDEGEE. The CDR3 has 15 amino acids.

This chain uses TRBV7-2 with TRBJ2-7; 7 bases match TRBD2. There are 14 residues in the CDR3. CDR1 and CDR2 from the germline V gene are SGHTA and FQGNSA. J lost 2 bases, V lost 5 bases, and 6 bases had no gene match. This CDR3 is CASSPQRGAYEQYF. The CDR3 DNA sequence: TGTGCCAGCAGCCCACAGCGGGGAGCCTACGAGCAGTACTTC.

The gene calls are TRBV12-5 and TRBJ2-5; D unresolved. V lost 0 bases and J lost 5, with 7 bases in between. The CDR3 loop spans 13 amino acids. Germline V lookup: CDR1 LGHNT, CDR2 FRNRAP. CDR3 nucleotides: TGTGCTAGTGGTTTGGTACAAGTTGAGACCCAGTACTTC. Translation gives CASGLVQVETQYF.

The CDR3: CSVDGSGTGGLETQYF. The CDR3 nucleotides are TGCAGCGTTGATGGATCGGGGACAGGGGGTTTGGAGACCCAGTACTTC. V usage is TRBV29-1 and J usage is TRBJ2-5, with 11 bases that match TRBD1. V was clipped by 3 bases and J by 5 bases; unmatched bases: 11. Germline CDR1 and CDR2: SQVTM and ANQGSEA. The CDR3 is made up of 16 amino acids. The whole variable domain, filled in from reference TRBV29-1 and TRBJ2-5, reads SAVISQKPSRDICQRGTSLTIQCQVDSQVTMMFWYRQQPGQSLTLIATANQGSEATYESGFVIDKFPISRPNLTFSTLTVSNMSPEDSSIYLCSVDGSGTGGLETQYFGPGTRLLVL.

The CDR3 sequence: CASSLGGYSQPQHF. DNA of the CDR3: TGTGCCAGCAGCTTAGGCGGGTACTCTCAGCCCCAGCATTTT. The chain joins TRBV7-9 to TRBJ1-5; D ambiguous. CDR1 is SEHNR, CDR2 FQNEAQ, per germline (reference sequence). The CDR3 is 14 amino acids. Trimming took 1 base from V and 6 from J, leaving 10 bases between them.